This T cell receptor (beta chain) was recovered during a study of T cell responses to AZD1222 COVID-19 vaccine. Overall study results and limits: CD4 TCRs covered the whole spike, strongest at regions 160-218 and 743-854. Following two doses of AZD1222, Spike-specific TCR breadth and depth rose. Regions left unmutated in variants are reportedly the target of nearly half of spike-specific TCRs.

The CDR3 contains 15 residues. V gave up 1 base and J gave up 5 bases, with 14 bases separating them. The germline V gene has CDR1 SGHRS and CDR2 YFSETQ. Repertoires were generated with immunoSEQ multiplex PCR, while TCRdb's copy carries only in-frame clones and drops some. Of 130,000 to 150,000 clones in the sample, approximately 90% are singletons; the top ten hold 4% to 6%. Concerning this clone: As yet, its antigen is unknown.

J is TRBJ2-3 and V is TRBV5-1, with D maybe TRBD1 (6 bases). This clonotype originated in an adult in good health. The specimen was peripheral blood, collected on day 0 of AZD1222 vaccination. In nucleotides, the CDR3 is TGCGCCAGCAGCTTGACCGGGACAAAATTAGATACGCAGTATTTT. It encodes CASSLTGTKLDTQYF.